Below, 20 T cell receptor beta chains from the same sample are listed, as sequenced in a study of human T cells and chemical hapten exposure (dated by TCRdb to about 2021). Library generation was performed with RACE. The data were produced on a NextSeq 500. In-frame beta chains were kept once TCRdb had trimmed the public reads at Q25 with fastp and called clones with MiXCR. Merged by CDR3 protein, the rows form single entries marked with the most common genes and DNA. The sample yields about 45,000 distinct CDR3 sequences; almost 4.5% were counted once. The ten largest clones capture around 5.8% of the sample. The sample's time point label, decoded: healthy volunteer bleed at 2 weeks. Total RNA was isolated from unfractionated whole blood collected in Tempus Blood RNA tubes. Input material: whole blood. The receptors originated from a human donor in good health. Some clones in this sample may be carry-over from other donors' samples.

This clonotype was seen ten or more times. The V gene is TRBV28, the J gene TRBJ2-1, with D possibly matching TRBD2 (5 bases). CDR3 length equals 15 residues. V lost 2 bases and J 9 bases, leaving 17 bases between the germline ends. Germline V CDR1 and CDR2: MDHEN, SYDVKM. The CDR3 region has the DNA TGTGCCAGCAGTTTACCCGGACTCCAGGCGGGTGAGCAGTTCTTC. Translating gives CASSLPGLQAGEQFF.

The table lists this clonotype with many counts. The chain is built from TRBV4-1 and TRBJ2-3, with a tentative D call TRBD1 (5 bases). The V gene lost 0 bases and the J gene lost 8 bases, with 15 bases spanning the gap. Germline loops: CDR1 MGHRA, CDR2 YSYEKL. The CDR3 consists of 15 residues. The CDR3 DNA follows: TGCGCCAGCAGCCAAGATCCAGGGCGCCGTGGTACGCAGTATTTT. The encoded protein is CASSQDPGRRGTQYF.

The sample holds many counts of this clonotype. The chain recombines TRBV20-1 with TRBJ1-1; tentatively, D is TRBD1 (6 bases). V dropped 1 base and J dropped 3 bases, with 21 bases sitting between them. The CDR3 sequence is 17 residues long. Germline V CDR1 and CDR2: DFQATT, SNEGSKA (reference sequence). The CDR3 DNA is TGCAGTGCTAGAGGCCGAGGAAAAGGGGGACGGCACACTGAAGCTTTCTTT. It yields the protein CSARGRGKGGRHTEAFF.

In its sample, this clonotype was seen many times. CDR3 nucleotides: TGTGCCAGTCGAAAGGGACGGACTAGCACAGATACGCAGTATTTT. It codes for CASRKGRTSTDTQYF. This chain joins TRBV19 and TRBJ2-3; D may match TRBD1 or TRBD2 (5 bases each). This CDR3 is 15 amino acids long. Trimming removed 8 bases from V and 0 bases from J, with 15 bases in between. In germline, CDR1 is LNHDA, CDR2 SQIVND (reference sequence).

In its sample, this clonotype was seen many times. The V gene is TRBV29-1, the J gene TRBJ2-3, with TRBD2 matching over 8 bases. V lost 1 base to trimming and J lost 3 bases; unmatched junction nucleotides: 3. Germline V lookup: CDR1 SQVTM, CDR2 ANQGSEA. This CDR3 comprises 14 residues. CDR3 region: CSVEGLAWTDTQYF. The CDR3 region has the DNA TGCAGCGTTGAAGGACTAGCGTGGACAGATACGCAGTATTTT.

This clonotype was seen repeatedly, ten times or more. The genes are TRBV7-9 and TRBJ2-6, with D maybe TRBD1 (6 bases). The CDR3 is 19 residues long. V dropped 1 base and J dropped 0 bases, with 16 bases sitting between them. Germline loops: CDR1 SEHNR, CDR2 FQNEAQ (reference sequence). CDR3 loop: CASSLGGPQGPSGANVLTF. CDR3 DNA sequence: TGTGCCAGCAGCTTAGGGGGGCCGCAGGGCCCCTCTGGGGCCAACGTCCTGACTTTC.

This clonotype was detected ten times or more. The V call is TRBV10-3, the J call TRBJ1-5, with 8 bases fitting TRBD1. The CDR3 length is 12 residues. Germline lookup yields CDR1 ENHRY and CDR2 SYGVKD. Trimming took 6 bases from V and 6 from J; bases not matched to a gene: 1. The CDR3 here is CAIRGTGQPQHF. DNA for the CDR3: TGTGCCATCAGAGGGACAGGTCAGCCCCAGCATTTT.

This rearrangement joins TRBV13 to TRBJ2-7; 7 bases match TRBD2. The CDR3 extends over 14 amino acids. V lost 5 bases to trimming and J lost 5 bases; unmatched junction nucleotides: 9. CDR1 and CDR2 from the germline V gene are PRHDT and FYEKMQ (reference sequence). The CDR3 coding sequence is TGTGCCAGCAGCGCTGGCCGAGGGACTAACGAGCAGTACTTC. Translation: CASSAGRGTNEQYF.

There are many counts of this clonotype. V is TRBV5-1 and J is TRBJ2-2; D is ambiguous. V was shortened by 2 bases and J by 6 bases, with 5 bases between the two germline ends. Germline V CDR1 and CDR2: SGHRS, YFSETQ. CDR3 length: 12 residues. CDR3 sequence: CASSLMAGELFF. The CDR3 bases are TGCGCCAGCAGCTTAATGGCCGGGGAGCTGTTTTTT.

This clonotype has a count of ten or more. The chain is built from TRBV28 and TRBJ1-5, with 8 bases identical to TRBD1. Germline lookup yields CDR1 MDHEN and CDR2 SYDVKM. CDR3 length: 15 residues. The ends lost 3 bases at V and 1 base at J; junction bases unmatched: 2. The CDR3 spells CASSFSGGSNQPQHF. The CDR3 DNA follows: TGTGCCAGCAGTTTTTCAGGGGGCAGCAATCAGCCCCAGCATTTT.

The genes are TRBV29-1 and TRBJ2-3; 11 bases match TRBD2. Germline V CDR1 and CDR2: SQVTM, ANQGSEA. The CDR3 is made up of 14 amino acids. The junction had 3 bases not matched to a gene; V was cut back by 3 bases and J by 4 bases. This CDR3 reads CSVDPLAGADTQYF. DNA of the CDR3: TGCAGCGTTGATCCACTAGCGGGAGCAGATACGCAGTATTTT.

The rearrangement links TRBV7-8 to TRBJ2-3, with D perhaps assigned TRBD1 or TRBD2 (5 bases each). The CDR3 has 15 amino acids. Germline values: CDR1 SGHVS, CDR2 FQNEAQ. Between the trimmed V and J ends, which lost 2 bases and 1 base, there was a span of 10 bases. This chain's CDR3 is CASSLTGARTDTQYF. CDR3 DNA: TGTGCCAGCAGCTTAACCGGGGCGCGCACAGATACGCAGTATTTT.

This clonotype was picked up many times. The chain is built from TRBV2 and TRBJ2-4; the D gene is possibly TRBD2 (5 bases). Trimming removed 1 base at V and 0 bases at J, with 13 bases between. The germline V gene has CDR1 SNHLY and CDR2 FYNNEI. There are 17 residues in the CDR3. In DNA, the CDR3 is TGTGCCAGCAGTGAAGAGGTGCGGGCTCTAGCCAAAAACATTCAGTACTTC. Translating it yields CASSEEVRALAKNIQYF.

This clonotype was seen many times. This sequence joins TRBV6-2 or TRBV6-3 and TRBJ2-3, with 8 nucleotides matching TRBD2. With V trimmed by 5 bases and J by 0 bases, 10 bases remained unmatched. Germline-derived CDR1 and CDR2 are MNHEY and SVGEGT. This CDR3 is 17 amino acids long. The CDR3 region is CASSIERGTRSTDTQYF. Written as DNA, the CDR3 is TGTGCCAGCAGTATAGAGCGGGGGACTCGCAGCACAGATACGCAGTATTTT.

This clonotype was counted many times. The CDR3 sequence: CASSPRTRDYEQYF. As DNA, the CDR3 is TGTGCCAGCAGCCCACGGACCAGGGACTACGAGCAGTACTTC. V and J are TRBV11-2 and TRBJ2-7; D is possibly TRBD1 (5 bases). Germline CDR1 and CDR2: SGHAT and FQNNGV. Trimming removed 5 bases at V and 3 bases at J, with 14 bases between. CDR3 length: 14 residues.

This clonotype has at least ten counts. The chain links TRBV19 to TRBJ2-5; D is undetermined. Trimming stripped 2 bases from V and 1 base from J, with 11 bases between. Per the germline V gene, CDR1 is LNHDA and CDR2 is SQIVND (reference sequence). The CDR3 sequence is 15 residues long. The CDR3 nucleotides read TGTGCCAGTAGTATACCAGGCGTCCCCCAAGAGACCCAGTACTTC. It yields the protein CASSIPGVPQETQYF.

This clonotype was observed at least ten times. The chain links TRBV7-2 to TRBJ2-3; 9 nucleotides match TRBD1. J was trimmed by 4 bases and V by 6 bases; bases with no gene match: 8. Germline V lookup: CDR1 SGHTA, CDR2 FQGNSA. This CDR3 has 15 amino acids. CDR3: CASRLGTGISDTQYF. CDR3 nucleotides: TGTGCCAGCAGGCTTGGGACAGGGATCTCAGATACGCAGTATTTT.

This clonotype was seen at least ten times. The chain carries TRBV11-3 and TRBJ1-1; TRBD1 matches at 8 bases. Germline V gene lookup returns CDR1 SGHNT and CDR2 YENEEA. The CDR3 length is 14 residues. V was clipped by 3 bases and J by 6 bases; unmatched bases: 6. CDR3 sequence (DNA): TGTGCCAGCAGCTTCCGACAGGGGTTGGCTGAAGCTTTCTTT. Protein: CASSFRQGLAEAFF.

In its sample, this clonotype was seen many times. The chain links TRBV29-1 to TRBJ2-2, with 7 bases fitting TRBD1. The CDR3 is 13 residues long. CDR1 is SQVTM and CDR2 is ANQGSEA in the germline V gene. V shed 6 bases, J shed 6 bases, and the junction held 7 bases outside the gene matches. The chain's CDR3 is CSVEGQSPGELFF. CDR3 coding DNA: TGCAGCGTCGAGGGACAGTCCCCCGGGGAGCTGTTTTTT.

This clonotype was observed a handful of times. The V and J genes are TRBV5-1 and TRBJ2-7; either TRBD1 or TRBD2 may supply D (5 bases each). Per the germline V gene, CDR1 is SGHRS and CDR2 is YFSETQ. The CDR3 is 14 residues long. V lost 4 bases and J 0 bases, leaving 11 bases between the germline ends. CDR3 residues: CASSRGRSSYEQYF. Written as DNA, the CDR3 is TGCGCCAGCAGCCGGGGACGTAGCTCCTACGAGCAGTACTTC.